Shown below are 3 T cell receptor beta chains from a single sample sequenced in a study of blood T cell repertoires in COVID-19 (dated by TCRdb to about 2020). Libraries were made using the immunoSEQ multiplex PCR assay. Drawn from immuneACCESS, this table holds only the in-frame rearrangements with V and J called that TCRdb kept. Clones are partly lost; checked studies trace under half to an unresolved V gene and leave the rest unexplained. In all, the sample holds roughly 12,000 clones, and 82% of those were seen once. The top ten hold just under 45% of the sample. Input material: peripheral blood. Receptors originate from a man at least 80 years old with acute or convalescent COVID-19.

This rearrangement joins TRBV12-5 to TRBJ2-1; the D gene is possibly TRBD1 (6 bases). The germline V and J ends were trimmed by 2 bases and 6 bases, with 20 bases remaining between them. Germline assignment: CDR1 LGHNT and CDR2 FRNRAP. This CDR3 has 17 amino acids. The CDR3 spells CASGLSRQAGIPNEQFF. The CDR3 nucleotides read TGTGCTAGTGGTTTGTCAAGACAGGCCGGGATCCCCAATGAGCAGTTCTTC.

The chain employs TRBV6-6 and TRBJ1-4; D unclear. Trimming stripped 7 bases from V and 6 bases from J, with 15 bases between. CDR3 length: 14 residues. Germline assignment: CDR1 MNHNY and CDR2 SVGAGI (reference sequence). CDR3 sequence (DNA): TGTGCCAGCACCCGGGAACAGACCGATGAAAAACTGTTTTTT. Translated, it gives CASTREQTDEKLFF.

The chain links TRBV7-2 to TRBJ1-6; 8 bases are a match to TRBD1. With 3 bases clipped from V and 0 bases from J, the junction kept 4 bases outside the gene matches. CDR3 length: 17 residues. From germline, CDR1 is SGHTA and CDR2 FQGNSA. The CDR3 protein is CASSFRGLSSYNSPLHF. The CDR3 DNA sequence: TGTGCCAGCAGCTTCAGGGGGCTGAGCTCCTATAATTCACCCCTCCACTTT.